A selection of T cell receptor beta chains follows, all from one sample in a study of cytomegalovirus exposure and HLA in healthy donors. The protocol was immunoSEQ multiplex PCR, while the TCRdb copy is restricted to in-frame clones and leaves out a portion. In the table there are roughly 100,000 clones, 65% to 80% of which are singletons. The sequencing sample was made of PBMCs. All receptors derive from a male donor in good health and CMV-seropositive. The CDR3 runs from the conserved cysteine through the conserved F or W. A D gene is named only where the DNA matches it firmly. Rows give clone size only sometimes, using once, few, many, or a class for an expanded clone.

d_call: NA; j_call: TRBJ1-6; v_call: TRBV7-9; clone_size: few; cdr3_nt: TGTGCCAGCAGCGGTCCGGACTCCCATTCACCCCTCCACTTT; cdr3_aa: CASSGPDSHSPLHF
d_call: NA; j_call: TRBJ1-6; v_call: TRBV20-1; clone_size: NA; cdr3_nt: TGCAGTGCTACAGGGGATTCACCCCTCCACTTT; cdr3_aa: CSATGDSPLHF
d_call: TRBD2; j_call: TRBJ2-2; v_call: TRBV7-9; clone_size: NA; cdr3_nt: TGTGCCAGCAGCTCCGGACTAGCGGGGACCGGGGAGCTGTTTTTT; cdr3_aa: CASSSGLAGTGELFF
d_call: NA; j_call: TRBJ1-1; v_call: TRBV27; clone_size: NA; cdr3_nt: TGTGCCAGCAGTCCCGAGACATGGACTGAAGCTTTCTTT; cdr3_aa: CASSPETWTEAFF
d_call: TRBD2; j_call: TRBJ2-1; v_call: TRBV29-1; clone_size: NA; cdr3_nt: TGCAGCGTTCTAGAAACGGCTAGCGGGAGAGTTGGCAATGAGCAGTTCTTC; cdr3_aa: CSVLETASGRVGNEQFF
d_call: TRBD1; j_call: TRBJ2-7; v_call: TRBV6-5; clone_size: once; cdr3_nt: TGTGCCAGCAGAAAGGGACAGGGGACCTACGAGCAGTACTTC; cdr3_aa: CASRKGQGTYEQYF
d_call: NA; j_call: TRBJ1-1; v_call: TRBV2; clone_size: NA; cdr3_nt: TGTGCCAGCCTGGACAGTGGAACTGAAGCTTTCTTT; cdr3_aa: CASLDSGTEAFF
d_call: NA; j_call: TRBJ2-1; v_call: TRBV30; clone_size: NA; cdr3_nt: TGTGCCGCCACCTCGAGGAGGAGCTACAATGAGCAGTTCTTC; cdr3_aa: CAATSRRSYNEQFF
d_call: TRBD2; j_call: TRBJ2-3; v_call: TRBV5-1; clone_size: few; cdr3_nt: TGCGCCAGCAGCCTCGGACTAGCGGGAGGTGCAGATACGCAGTATTTT; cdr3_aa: CASSLGLAGGADTQYF
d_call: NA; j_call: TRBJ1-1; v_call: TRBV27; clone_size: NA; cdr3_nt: TGTGCCAGCACCTTAGGGGTCGGCACTGAAGCTTTCTTT; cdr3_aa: CASTLGVGTEAFF
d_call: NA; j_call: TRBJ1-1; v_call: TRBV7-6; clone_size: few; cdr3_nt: TGTGCCAGCAGCTTCGGGGGGCCGAACACTGAAGCTTTCTTT; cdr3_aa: CASSFGGPNTEAFF
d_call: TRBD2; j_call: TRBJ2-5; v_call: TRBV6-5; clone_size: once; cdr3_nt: TGTGCCAGCAGTTACTTAGCGGGAGGGACCCAGTACTTC; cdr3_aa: CASSYLAGGTQYF
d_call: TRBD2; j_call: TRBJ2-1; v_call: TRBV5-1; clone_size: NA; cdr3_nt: TGCGCCAGCAGCTTGAGCGGGAGTCTTGGTTACAATGAGCAGTTCTTC; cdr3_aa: CASSLSGSLGYNEQFF
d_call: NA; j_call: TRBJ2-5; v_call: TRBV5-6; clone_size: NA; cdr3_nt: TGTGCCAGCAGCTTGCGAGCAGGGAGGGAGACCCAGTACTTC; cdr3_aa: CASSLRAGRETQYF
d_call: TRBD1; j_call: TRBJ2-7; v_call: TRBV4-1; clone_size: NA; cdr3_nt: TGCGCCAGCAGCCAAGAGGACTACAGGGGGTACGAGCAGTACTTC; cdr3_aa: CASSQEDYRGYEQYF
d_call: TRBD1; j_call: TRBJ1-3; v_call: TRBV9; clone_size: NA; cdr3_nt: TGTGCCAGCAGCGTAGGGAACAGGGGGGCAGGAAACACCATATATTTT; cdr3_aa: CASSVGNRGAGNTIYF
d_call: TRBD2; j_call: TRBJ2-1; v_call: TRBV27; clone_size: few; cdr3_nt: TGTGCCAGCAGTACCGCTAGCGGGGGGGCATGGAATGAGCAGTTCTTC; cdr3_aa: CASSTASGGAWNEQFF
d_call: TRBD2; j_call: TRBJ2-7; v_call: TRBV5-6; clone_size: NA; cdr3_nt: TGTGCCAGCAGCCCCAGTGGGCGGGGGGCCTCCTACGAGCAGTACTTC; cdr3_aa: CASSPSGRGASYEQYF
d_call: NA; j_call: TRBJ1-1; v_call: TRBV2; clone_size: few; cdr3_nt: TGTGCCAGCTTCAGGGCGAACACTGAAGCTTTCTTT; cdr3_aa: CASFRANTEAFF
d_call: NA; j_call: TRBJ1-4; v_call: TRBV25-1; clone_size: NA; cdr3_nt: TGTGCCAGCAGTGATCAGTCCTGGGAGGGGTCAACTAATGAAAAACTGTTTTTT; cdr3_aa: CASSDQSWEGSTNEKLFF
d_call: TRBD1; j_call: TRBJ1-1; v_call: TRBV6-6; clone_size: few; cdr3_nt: TGTGCCAGCAGTCCTCGGGACAGGGTAGGGACTGAAGCTTTCTTT; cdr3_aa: CASSPRDRVGTEAFF
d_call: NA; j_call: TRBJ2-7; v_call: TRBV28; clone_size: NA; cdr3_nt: TGTGCCAGCAGTTCCCGGGAATCGGTAAGCTACGAGCAGTACTTC; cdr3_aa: CASSSRESVSYEQYF
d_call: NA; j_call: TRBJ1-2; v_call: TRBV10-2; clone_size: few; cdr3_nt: TGCGCCAGCAGTGACCCCAGCGAGGGCTACACCTTC; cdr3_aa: CASSDPSEGYTF
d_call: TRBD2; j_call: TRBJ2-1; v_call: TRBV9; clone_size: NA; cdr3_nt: TGTGCCAGCAGCCCCCATTCGACTAGCGGGGGGGGTGAGCAGTTCTTC; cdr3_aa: CASSPHSTSGGGEQFF
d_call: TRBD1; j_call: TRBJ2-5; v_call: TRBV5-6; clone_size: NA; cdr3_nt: TGTGCCAGCAGCTGGGATCGAGGGGGCGGCCAAGAGACCCAGTACTTC; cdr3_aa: CASSWDRGGGQETQYF
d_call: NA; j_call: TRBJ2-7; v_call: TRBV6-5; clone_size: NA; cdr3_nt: TGTGCCAGCAGTTCGGGTCGGAGCGGATACGAGCAGTACTTC; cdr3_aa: CASSSGRSGYEQYF
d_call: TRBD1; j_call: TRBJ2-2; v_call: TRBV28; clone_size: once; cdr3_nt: TGTGCCAGCAGCTGGAGGACAGGGAACACCGGGGAGCTGTTTTTT; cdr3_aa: CASSWRTGNTGELFF
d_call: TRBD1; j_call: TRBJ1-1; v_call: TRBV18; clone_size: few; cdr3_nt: TGTGCCAGCTTAACGGGACAGGTGAACACTGAAGCTTTCTTT; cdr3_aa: CASLTGQVNTEAFF
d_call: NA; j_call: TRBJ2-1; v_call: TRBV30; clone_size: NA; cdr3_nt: TGTGCCTGGACGAAGGGAGTCTCCTACAATGAGCAGTTCTTC; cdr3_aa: CAWTKGVSYNEQFF
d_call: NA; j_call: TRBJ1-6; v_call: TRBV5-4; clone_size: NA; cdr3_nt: TGTGCCAGCAGCTTGCTGGCAGGGCCCCACTATAATTCACCCCTCCACTTT; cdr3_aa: CASSLLAGPHYNSPLHF
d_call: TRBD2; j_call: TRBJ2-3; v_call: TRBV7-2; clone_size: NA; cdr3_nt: TGTGCCAGCAGTCGGGACTACTCTAGCACAGATACGCAGTATTTT; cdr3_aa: CASSRDYSSTDTQYF
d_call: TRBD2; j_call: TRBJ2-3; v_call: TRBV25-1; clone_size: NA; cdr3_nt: TGTGCCAGCAGGCCGAGCGGGAGCGTTGTCGATACGCAGTATTTT; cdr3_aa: CASRPSGSVVDTQYF
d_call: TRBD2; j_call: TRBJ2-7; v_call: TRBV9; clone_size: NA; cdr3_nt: TGTGCCAGCAGCGTGGGAGGGACTGGCGACGAGCAGTACTTC; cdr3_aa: CASSVGGTGDEQYF
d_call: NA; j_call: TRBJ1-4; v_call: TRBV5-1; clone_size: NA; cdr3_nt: TGCGCCAGCAGCCTTGACAGCATCGATGAAAAACTGTTTTTT; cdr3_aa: CASSLDSIDEKLFF
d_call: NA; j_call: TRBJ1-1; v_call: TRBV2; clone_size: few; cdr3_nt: TGTGCCAGCAGATACGGGACTGAAGCTTTCTTT; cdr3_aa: CASRYGTEAFF
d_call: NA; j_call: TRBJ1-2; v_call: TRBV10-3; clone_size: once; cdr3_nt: TGTGCCATCAGTCGGGATCTCTATGGCTACACCTTC; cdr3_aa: CAISRDLYGYTF
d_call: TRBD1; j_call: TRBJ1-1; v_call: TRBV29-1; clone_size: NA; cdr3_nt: TGCAGCGTGAAGACAGGGGGGGGGACTGAAGCTTTCTTT; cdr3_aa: CSVKTGGGTEAFF
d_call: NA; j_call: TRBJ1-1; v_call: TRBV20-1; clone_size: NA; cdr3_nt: TGCAGTGTATCACAGACTGAAGCTTTCTTT; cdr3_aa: CSVSQTEAFF
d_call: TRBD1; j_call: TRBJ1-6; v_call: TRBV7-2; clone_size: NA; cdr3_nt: TGTGCCAGCACCCCGACAGGGAGGAATTCACCCCTCCACTTT; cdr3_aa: CASTPTGRNSPLHF
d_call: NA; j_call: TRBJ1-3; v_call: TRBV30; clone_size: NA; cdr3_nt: TGTGCCTGGAGTGTACGGCCAGGTGGAAACACCATATATTTT; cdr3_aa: CAWSVRPGGNTIYF
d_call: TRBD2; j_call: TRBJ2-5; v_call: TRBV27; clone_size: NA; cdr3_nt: TGTGCCAGCAGTTTTACCGCCCGGACTAGCATGGCCAAAGAGACCCAGTACTTC; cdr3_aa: CASSFTARTSMAKETQYF
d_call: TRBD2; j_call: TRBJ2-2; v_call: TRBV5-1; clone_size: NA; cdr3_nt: TGCGCCAGCAGCTTTAGCGGGCCTCATCGGACCGGGGAGCTGTTTTTT; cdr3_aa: CASSFSGPHRTGELFF
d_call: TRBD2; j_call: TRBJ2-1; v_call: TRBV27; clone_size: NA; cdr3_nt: TGTGCCAGCAGCGGACTAGCGGGAGGGAATGAGCAGTTCTTC; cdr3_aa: CASSGLAGGNEQFF
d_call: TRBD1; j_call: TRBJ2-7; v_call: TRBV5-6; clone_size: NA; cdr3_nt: TGTGCCAGCAGCTGGATCGGGACAGGGGGCGACGAGCAGTACTTC; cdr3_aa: CASSWIGTGGDEQYF
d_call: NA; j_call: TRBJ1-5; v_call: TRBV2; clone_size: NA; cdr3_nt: TGTGCCAGCAGTGTCTCTGGGGTGTTCGGGTCGCGGGGCAATCAGCCCCAGCATTTT; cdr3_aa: CASSVSGVFGSRGNQPQHF